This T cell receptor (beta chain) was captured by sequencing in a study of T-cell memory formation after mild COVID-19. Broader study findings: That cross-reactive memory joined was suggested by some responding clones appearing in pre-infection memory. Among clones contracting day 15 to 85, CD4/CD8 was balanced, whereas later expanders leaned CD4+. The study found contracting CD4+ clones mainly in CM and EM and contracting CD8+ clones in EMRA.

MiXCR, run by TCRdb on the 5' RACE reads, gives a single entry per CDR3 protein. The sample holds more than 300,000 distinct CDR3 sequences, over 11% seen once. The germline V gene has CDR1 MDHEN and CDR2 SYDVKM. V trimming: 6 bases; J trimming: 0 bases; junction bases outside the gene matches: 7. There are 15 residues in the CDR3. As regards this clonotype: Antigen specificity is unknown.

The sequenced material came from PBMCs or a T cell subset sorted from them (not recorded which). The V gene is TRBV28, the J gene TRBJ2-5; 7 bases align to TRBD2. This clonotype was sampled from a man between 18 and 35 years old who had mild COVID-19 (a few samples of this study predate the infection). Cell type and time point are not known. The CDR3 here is CASSPNSGNQETQYF. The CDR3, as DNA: TGTGCCAGCAGCCCAAACAGCGGGAACCAAGAGACCCAGTACTTC.